The clone carrying this TCR beta chain was seen a few times. The CDR3 spans 17 residues. Via MiXCR, TCRdb re-called the RT-PCR reads, giving one row per CDR3 protein. The sample lists about 540,000 distinct CDR3 sequences; roughly 23% were seen once. These data are taken from a study of response to subunit inactivated influenza vaccine. The same specimen was also included in a second study, on T cells expressing NK-cell markers. From that study: For TCR beta, cDNA was produced by 5'RACE template switching with UMIs. The study drew TCR beta repertoires from sorted CD3+CD56+NKG2C+, CD3+CD56+NKG2C- and CD3+CD56-NKG2C+ T cells. Dominant NKG2C+ clonotype frequencies of roughly 1.0-8% of CD8+ T cells were measured in roughly 6 donors. These clonotypes also led the CD3+CD56-NKG2C+ fraction in a handful of donors. HCMV specificity of the expanded NKG2C+ T cell clones was not established.

Specimen: CD4+ T cells sorted from PBMCs, collected 11 to 12 days after vaccination. The V gene is TRBV12-2, the J gene TRBJ2-7; whether TRBD1, the table's D call, matches the DNA was not checked. TRBV12-2 is deemed a pseudogene. The source is a man aged 50-59 years who received an inactivated influenza vaccine. The DNA for the CDR3 is TGTGCAAGTCGCTTTAGTCTCTTCCGGGAGAGCTCCTACGAGCAGTACTTC. It codes for CASRFSLFRESSYEQYF.